This T cell receptor (beta chain) comes out of a study of early T cells in non-severe SARS-CoV-2 infection. This clonotype has a count of ten or more. From the 5' RACE reads, TCRdb called clonotypes with MiXCR, one entry per CDR3 protein. The repertoire holds about 60,000 distinct CDR3 sequences, roughly 12% seen once, with around 5% in the top ten. The CDR3 extends over 13 amino acids. Trimming stripped 3 bases from V and 2 bases from J, with 6 bases between. Germline lookup yields CDR1 SEHNR and CDR2 FQNEAQ (reference sequence). The sample consisted of whole blood. V and J are TRBV7-9 and TRBJ2-3; D unclear. This receptor was identified in an adult who was a healthcare worker with PCR-confirmed SARS-CoV-2 infection or an uninfected control (not recorded which). CDR3 nucleotide sequence: TGTGCCAGCAGCTTCGCTACCACAGATACGCAGTATTTT. It is translated as CASSFATTDTQYF.